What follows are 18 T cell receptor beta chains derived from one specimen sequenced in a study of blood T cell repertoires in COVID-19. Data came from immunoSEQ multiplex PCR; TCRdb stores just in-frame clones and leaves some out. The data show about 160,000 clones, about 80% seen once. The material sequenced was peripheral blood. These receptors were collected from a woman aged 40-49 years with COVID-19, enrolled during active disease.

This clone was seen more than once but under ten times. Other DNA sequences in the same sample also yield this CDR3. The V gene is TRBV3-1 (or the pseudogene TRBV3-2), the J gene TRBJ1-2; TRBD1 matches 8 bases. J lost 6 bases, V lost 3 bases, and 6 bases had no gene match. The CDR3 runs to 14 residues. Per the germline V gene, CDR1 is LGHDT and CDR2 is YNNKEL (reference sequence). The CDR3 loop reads CASSQGQARHGYTF. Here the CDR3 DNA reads TGTGCCAGCAGCCAGGGACAGGCGAGGCATGGCTACACCTTC.

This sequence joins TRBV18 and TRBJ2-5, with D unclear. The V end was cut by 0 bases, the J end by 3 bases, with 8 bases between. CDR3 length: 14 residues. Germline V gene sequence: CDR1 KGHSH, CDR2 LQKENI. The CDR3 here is CASSPPTGKETQYF. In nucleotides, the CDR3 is TGTGCCAGCTCACCACCGACGGGTAAAGAGACCCAGTACTTC.

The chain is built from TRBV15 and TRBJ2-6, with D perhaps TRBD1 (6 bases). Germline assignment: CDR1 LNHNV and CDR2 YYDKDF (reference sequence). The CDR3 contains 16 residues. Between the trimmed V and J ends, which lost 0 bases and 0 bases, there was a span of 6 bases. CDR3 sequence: CATSREQGSGANVLTF. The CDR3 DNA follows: TGTGCCACCAGCAGAGAACAGGGCTCTGGGGCCAACGTCCTGACTTTC.

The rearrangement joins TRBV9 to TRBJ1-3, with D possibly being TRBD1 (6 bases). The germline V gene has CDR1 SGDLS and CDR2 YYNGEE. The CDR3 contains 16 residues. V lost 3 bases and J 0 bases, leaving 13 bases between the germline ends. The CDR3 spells CASSEGDAFSGNTIYF. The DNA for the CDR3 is TGTGCCAGCAGCGAGGGGGACGCTTTCTCTGGAAACACCATATATTTT.

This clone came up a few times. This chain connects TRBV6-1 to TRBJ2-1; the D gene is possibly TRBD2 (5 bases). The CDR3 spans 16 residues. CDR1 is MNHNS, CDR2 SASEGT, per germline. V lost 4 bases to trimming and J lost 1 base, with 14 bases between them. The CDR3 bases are TGTGCCAGCAGTGGAAAGGGAGCGACTTCCTACAATGAGCAGTTCTTC. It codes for CASSGKGATSYNEQFF.

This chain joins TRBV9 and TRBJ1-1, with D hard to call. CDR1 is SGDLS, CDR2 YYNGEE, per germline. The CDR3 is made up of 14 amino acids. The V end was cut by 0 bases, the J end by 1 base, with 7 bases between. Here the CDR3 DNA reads TGTGCCAGCAGCGTAGCTGGGCAGAACACTGAAGCTTTCTTT. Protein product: CASSVAGQNTEAFF.

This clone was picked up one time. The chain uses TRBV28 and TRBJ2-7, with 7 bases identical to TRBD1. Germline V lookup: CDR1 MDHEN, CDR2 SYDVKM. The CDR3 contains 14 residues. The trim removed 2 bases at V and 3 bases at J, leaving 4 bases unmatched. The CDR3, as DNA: TGTGCCAGCAGTTTAGGGCAGGGGGTCTACGAGCAGTACTTC. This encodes CASSLGQGVYEQYF.

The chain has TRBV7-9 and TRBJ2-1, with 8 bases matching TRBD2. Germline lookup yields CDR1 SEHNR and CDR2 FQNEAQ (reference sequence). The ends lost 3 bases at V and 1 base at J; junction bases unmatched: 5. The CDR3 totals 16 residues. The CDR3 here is CASSLATSVSYNEQFF. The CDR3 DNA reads TGTGCCAGCAGCTTGGCGACTAGCGTGTCCTACAATGAGCAGTTCTTC. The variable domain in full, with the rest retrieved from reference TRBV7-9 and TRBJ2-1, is DTGVSQNPRHKITKRGQNVTFRCDPISEHNRLYWYRQTLGQGPEFLTYFQNEAQLEKSRLLSDRFSAERPKGSFSTLEIQRTEQGDSAMYLCASSLATSVSYNEQFFGPGTRLTVL.

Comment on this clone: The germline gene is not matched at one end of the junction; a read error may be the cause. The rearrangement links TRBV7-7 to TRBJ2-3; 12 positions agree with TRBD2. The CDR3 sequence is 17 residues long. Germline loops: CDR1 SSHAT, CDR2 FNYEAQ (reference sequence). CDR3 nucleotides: TGTGCTAGCAGCCGAGGTGGACTAGCGGGATCGACGGATACGCAGTATTTT. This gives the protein CASSRGGLAGSTDTQYF.

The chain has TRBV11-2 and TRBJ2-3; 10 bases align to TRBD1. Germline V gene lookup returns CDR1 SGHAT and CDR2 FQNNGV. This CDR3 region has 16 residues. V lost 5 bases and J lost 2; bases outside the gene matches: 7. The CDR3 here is CASSPDRGKNTDTQYF. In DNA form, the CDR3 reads TGTGCCAGCAGCCCGGACAGGGGGAAAAACACAGATACGCAGTATTTT.

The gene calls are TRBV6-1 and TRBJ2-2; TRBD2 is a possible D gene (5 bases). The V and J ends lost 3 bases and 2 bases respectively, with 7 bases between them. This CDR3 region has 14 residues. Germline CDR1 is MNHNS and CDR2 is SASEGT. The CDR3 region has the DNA TGTGCCAGCAGTGAGAGGGTTAACACCGGGGAGCTGTTTTTT. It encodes CASSERVNTGELFF.

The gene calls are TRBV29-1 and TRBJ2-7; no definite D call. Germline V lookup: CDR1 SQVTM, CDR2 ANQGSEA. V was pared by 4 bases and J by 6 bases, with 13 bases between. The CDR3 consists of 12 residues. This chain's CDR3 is CSVADPGGEQYF. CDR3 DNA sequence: TGCAGCGTTGCGGATCCTGGCGGCGAGCAGTACTTC.

The CDR3 nucleotides read TGTGCCACCAGCAGAGATAGACAGGTTGATGAGCAGTTCTTC. It specifies CATSRDRQVDEQFF. The chain uses TRBV15 and TRBJ2-1, with a weak D call TRBD1 (6 bases). V was trimmed by 0 bases and J by 8 bases, leaving 11 bases between them. Germline V lookup: CDR1 LNHNV, CDR2 YYDKDF (reference sequence). This CDR3 has 14 residues.

For the CDR3, the DNA is TGTGCCAGCAGCTTGATACAGGGGACCACTAATGAAAAACTGTTTTTT. Residues: CASSLIQGTTNEKLFF. The gene calls are TRBV5-8 and TRBJ1-4; 7 bases are a match to TRBD1. The germline CDR1 and CDR2 sequences are SGHTS and YDEGEE. CDR3 length: 16 residues. V was pared by 1 base and J by 2 bases, with 5 bases of the junction left unmatched.

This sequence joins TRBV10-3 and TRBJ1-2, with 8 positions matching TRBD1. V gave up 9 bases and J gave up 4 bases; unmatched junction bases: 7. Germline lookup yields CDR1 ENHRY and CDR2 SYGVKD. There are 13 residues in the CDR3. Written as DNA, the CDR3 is TGTGCCATTAACACAGGGGGAAGCTATGGCTACACCTTC. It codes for CAINTGGSYGYTF.

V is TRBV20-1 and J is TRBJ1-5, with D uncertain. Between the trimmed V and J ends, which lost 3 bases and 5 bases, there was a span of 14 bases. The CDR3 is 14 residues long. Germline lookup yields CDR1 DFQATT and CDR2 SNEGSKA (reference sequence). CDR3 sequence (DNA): TGCAGTGCTAGTCGGCAGGAGGTCGATCAGCCCCAGCATTTT. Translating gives CSASRQEVDQPQHF.

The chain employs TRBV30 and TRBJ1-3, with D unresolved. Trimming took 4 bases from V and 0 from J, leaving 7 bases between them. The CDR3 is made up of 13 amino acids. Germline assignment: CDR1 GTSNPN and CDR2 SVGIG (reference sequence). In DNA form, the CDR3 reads TGTGCCTGGACAGTCCTCTCTGGAAACACCATATATTTT. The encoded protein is CAWTVLSGNTIYF.

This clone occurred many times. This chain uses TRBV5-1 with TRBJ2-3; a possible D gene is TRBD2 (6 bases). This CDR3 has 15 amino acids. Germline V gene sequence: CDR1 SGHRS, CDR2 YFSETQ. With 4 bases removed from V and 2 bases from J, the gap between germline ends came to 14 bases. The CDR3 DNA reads TGCGCCAGCAGCCCCCGGGACTTTCTCACAGATACGCAGTATTTT. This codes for CASSPRDFLTDTQYF.